This T cell receptor beta chain is drawn from a study of T cells after yellow fever vaccination. Notes on this clonotype: Its matching antigen is unknown.

Study outcomes and limitations: Reappearing after the booster were most of the clones from primary vaccination (roughly 96% CD4, approximately 86% CD8). The secondary response showed a weaker magnitude and a faster peak, day 5 versus 15.

By 5'RACE template switching, TCR cDNA was produced, with a universal primer site and UMIs added in the process. TCRdb called the 5' RACE reads again in MiXCR, with one record for every CDR3 protein. The sample lists about 510,000 distinct CDR3 sequences, 20% to 25% occurring once. The CDR3 covers 16 residues. Trimming took off 1 base at V and 5 bases at J, with 15 bases between the two ends. Germline CDR1 is DFQATT and CDR2 is SNEGSKA (reference sequence). The chain recombines TRBV20-1 with TRBJ1-6; D is possibly TRBD1 (5 bases). The sequence was collected from a man younger than 30 who received the YFV17D yellow fever vaccine. Sample: PBMCs, taken around 3 weeks after the first yellow fever vaccination. CDR3 bases: TGCAGTGCTAGAGGTCCCCAGGGACGAGATAATTCACCCCTCCACTTT. The encoded protein is CSARGPQGRDNSPLHF.